The rows below give T cell receptor beta chains drawn from one sample of a study of technical replicates of blood from a handful of donors. The method was immunoSEQ multiplex PCR; TCRdb's version includes in-frame clones alone and lacks a portion of them. The sample yields tens of thousands of clones, more than 95% seen once. Sequenced input: T cells isolated from PBMCs. Receptors were obtained from a human donor in good health. Both conserved end residues are part of each CDR3. A D gene is named only where the DNA matches it firmly. Clone size is not always given. Where it is, it says once, few, many or a class for expanded clones.

CDR3aa: CASSLGTGDEQFF
CDR3nt: TGTGCCAGCAGCTTGGGCACGGGGGATGAGCAGTTCTTC
j_gene: TRBJ2-1
v_gene: TRBV5-6
d_gene: -
abundance: -

CDR3aa: CASRGAGYNSPLHF
CDR3nt: TGCGCCAGCAGGGGGGCAGGCTATAATTCACCCCTCCACTTT
j_gene: TRBJ1-6
v_gene: TRBV10-1
d_gene: -
abundance: -

CDR3aa: CASSLPGDYEQYF
CDR3nt: TGTGCCAGCAGCTTACCGGGAGACTACGAGCAGTACTTC
j_gene: TRBJ2-7
v_gene: TRBV7-9
d_gene: -
abundance: -

CDR3aa: CASSWDRGAQSGGTSTDTQYF
CDR3nt: TGCGCCAGCAGCTGGGACAGGGGGGCGCAGAGCGGGGGGACTAGCACAGATACGCAGTATTTT
j_gene: TRBJ2-3
v_gene: TRBV5-1
d_gene: TRBD1
abundance: once

CDR3aa: CASRPGAGGPYEQYF
CDR3nt: TGTGCCAGCCGACCTGGGGCAGGGGGACCCTACGAGCAGTACTTC
j_gene: TRBJ2-7
v_gene: TRBV28
d_gene: TRBD1
abundance: -

CDR3aa: CASSYTGTDTQYF
CDR3nt: TGCGCCAGCAGCTACACGGGGACAGATACGCAGTATTTT
j_gene: TRBJ2-3
v_gene: TRBV4-1
d_gene: -
abundance: -

CDR3aa: CASSPEGLAGGTEQYF
CDR3nt: TGTGCCAGCAGCCCCGAGGGACTAGCGGGAGGAACCGAGCAGTACTTC
j_gene: TRBJ2-7
v_gene: TRBV11-2
d_gene: TRBD2
abundance: -

CDR3aa: CASSYTDSQETQYF
CDR3nt: TGTGCCAGCAGTTACACGGACAGCCAAGAGACCCAGTACTTC
j_gene: TRBJ2-5
v_gene: TRBV6-5
d_gene: -
abundance: -

CDR3aa: CASRPYSGRSHEQYF
CDR3nt: TGCGCCAGCAGACCCTATAGCGGGAGGAGCCACGAGCAGTACTTC
j_gene: TRBJ2-7
v_gene: TRBV4-1
d_gene: TRBD2
abundance: -

CDR3aa: CASSALGQGGNQPQHF
CDR3nt: TGTGCCAGCAGCGCCCTCGGGCAGGGGGGCAATCAGCCCCAGCATTTT
j_gene: TRBJ1-5
v_gene: TRBV25-1
d_gene: TRBD1
abundance: -

CDR3aa: CASSLNRGQQETQYF
CDR3nt: TGTGCCAGCAGTTTAAACAGGGGACAACAAGAGACCCAGTACTTC
j_gene: TRBJ2-5
v_gene: TRBV28
d_gene: TRBD1
abundance: once

CDR3aa: CASSQGGRNTEAFF
CDR3nt: TGCGCCAGCAGCCAAGGAGGCAGAAACACTGAAGCTTTCTTT
j_gene: TRBJ1-1
v_gene: TRBV4-1
d_gene: -
abundance: -

CDR3aa: CSVTRDAGRYNEQFF
CDR3nt: TGCAGCGTTACTAGAGATGCGGGGAGGTACAATGAGCAGTTCTTC
j_gene: TRBJ2-1
v_gene: TRBV29-1
d_gene: -
abundance: -

CDR3aa: CASSLLTGGSYNEQFF
CDR3nt: TGCGCCAGCAGCTTGCTGACAGGGGGCTCCTACAATGAGCAGTTCTTC
j_gene: TRBJ2-1
v_gene: TRBV5-1
d_gene: TRBD1
abundance: -

CDR3aa: CASSPSRSYNEQFF
CDR3nt: TGCGCCAGCAGTCCGAGCAGGTCCTACAATGAGCAGTTCTTC
j_gene: TRBJ2-1
v_gene: TRBV10-1
d_gene: -
abundance: -

CDR3aa: CASSLSPTGGDNQPQHF
CDR3nt: TGCGCCAGCAGCTTGTCCCCCACCGGGGGTGACAATCAGCCCCAGCATTTT
j_gene: TRBJ1-5
v_gene: TRBV5-1
d_gene: -
abundance: once

CDR3aa: CASSSPGQGAASPLHF
CDR3nt: TGTGCCAGCAGTTCCCCGGGACAGGGGGCGGCATCACCCCTCCACTTT
j_gene: TRBJ1-6
v_gene: TRBV27
d_gene: TRBD1
abundance: -

CDR3aa: CASSLRTQGGNTEAFF
CDR3nt: TGTGCCAGCAGCTTACGCACACAGGGCGGGAACACTGAAGCTTTCTTT
j_gene: TRBJ1-1
v_gene: TRBV7-6
d_gene: -
abundance: -

CDR3aa: CASSPRGDLNTEAFF
CDR3nt: TGTGCCAGCAGCCCCAGGGGGGACCTGAACACTGAAGCTTTCTTT
j_gene: TRBJ1-1
v_gene: TRBV6-1
d_gene: TRBD1
abundance: -

CDR3aa: CASSLDGTSGTQETQYF
CDR3nt: TGTGCCAGCAGCTTAGACGGGACTAGCGGAACCCAAGAGACCCAGTACTTC
j_gene: TRBJ2-5
v_gene: TRBV13
d_gene: TRBD2
abundance: once

CDR3aa: CASSELWQSNQPQHF
CDR3nt: TGTGCCAGCAGTGAATTATGGCAAAGCAATCAGCCCCAGCATTTT
j_gene: TRBJ1-5
v_gene: TRBV6-1
d_gene: -
abundance: once

CDR3aa: CASSKIQGQSGNTIYF
CDR3nt: TGCGCCAGCAGCAAAATACAGGGCCAAAGTGGAAACACCATATATTTT
j_gene: TRBJ1-3
v_gene: TRBV4-1
d_gene: -
abundance: -

CDR3aa: CASSLSAGGTDTQYF
CDR3nt: TGTGCCAGCAGCTTGTCGGCGGGAGGTACAGATACGCAGTATTTT
j_gene: TRBJ2-3
v_gene: TRBV13
d_gene: TRBD2
abundance: -

CDR3aa: CASSPGPGTYEQYF
CDR3nt: TGTGCCAGCAGCCCCGGACCGGGGACCTACGAGCAGTACTTC
j_gene: TRBJ2-7
v_gene: TRBV7-9
d_gene: -
abundance: -

CDR3aa: CATSRVGMPADTQYF
CDR3nt: TGTGCCACCAGCAGAGTGGGCATGCCGGCAGATACGCAGTATTTT
j_gene: TRBJ2-3
v_gene: TRBV15
d_gene: -
abundance: -

CDR3aa: CASSPGATNEKLFF
CDR3nt: TGCGCCAGCAGCCCGGGGGCAACTAATGAAAAACTGTTTTTT
j_gene: TRBJ1-4
v_gene: TRBV5-1
d_gene: -
abundance: -

CDR3aa: CASRPSAGGEQYF
CDR3nt: TGCGCCAGCAGACCATCAGCGGGGGGCGAGCAGTACTTC
j_gene: TRBJ2-7
v_gene: TRBV10-1
d_gene: TRBD2
abundance: -

CDR3aa: CASSLAAHRVQETQYF
CDR3nt: TGTGCCAGCAGCTTAGCGGCCCACAGGGTCCAAGAGACCCAGTACTTC
j_gene: TRBJ2-5
v_gene: TRBV7-2
d_gene: -
abundance: once

CDR3aa: CASSQIAGTSTDTQYF
CDR3nt: TGTGCCAGCAGCCAAATAGCGGGCACTAGCACAGATACGCAGTATTTT
j_gene: TRBJ2-3
v_gene: TRBV9
d_gene: TRBD2
abundance: once

CDR3aa: CASRGKGTGDSPLHF
CDR3nt: TGCGCCAGCAGAGGTAAGGGGACAGGTGATTCACCCCTCCACTTT
j_gene: TRBJ1-6
v_gene: TRBV5-1
d_gene: TRBD1
abundance: -

CDR3aa: CASSVELADYNEQFF
CDR3nt: TGTGCCAGCAGCGTAGAACTAGCGGACTACAATGAGCAGTTCTTC
j_gene: TRBJ2-1
v_gene: TRBV9
d_gene: TRBD2
abundance: -

CDR3aa: CASSPTGQILTGYGYTF
CDR3nt: TGTGCCAGCTCACCAACGGGACAGATACTCACTGGCTATGGCTACACCTTC
j_gene: TRBJ1-2
v_gene: TRBV18
d_gene: TRBD1
abundance: -

CDR3aa: CASTADSLGGYTF
CDR3nt: TGTGCCAGCACGGCGGACTCTTTAGGCGGCTACACCTTC
j_gene: TRBJ1-2
v_gene: TRBV2
d_gene: -
abundance: -

CDR3aa: CASSLGWQGILETQYF
CDR3nt: TGCGCCAGCAGCTTGGGTTGGCAGGGGATTTTGGAGACCCAGTACTTC
j_gene: TRBJ2-5
v_gene: TRBV5-1
d_gene: -
abundance: -

CDR3aa: CASSLIQGTDTQYF
CDR3nt: TGTGCCAGCAGCCTCATACAGGGAACAGATACGCAGTATTTT
j_gene: TRBJ2-3
v_gene: TRBV7-2
d_gene: -
abundance: -